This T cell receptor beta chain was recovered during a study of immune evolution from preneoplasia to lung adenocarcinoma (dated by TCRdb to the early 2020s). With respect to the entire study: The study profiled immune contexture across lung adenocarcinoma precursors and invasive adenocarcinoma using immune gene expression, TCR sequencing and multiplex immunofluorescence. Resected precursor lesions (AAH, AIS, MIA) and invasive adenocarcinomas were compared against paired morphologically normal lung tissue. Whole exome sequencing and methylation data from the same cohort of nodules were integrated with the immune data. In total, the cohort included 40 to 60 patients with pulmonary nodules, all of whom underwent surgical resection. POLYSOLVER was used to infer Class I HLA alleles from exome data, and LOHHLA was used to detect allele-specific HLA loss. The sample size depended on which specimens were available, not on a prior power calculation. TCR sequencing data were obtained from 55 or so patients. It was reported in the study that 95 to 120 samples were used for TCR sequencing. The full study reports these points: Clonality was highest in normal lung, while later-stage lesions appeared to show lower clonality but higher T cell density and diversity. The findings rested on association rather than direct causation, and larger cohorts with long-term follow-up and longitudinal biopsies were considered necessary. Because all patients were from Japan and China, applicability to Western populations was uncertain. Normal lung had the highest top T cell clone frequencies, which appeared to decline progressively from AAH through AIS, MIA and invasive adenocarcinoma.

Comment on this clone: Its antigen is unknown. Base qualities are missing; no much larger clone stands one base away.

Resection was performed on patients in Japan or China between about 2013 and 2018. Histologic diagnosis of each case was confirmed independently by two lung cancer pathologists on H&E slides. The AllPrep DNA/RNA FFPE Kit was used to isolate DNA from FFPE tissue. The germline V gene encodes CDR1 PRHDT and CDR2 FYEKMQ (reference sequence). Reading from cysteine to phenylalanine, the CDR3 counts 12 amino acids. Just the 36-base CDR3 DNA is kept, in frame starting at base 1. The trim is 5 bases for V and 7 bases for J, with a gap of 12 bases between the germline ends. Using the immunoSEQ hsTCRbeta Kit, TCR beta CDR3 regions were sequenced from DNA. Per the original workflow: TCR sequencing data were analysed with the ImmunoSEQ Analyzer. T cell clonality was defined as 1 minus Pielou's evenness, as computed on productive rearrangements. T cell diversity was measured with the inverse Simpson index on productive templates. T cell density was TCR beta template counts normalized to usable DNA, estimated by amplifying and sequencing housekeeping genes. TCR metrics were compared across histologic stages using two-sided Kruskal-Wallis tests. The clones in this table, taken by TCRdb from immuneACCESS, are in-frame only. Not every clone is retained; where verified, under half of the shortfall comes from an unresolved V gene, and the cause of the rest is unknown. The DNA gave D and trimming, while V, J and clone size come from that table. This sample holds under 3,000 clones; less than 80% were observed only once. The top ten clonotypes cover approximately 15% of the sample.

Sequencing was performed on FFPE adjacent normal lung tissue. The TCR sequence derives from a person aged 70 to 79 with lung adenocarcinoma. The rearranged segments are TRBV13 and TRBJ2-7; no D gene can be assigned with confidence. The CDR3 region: CASSLGRDEQYF. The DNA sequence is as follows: TGTGCCAGCAGCCTGGGTCGTGATGAGCAGTACTTC.